Below, 12 T cell receptor beta chains from the same sample are listed, as sequenced in a study of CD8+ T cells in alopecia areata. Reverse transcribed after extraction, RNA yielded cDNA as the sequencing template. Measured with immunoSEQ multiplex PCR; TCRdb has only the in-frame clones, and not every one. Here the sample spans about 200,000 clones, 45% to 65% being singletons. Treatment given: oral pan-JAK inhibitor, 5-10 mg twice daily. Specimen: CD4+ T cells sorted from blood, collected at week 4, from a patient treated with tofacitinib. These receptors all stem from a human donor with alopecia areata.

This clone was found a few times. The chain uses TRBV29-1 and TRBJ2-2; tentatively, D is TRBD1 (8 bases). The germline gives CDR1 SQVTM, CDR2 ANQGSEA. Trimming took 5 bases from V and 6 from J, leaving 19 bases between them. The CDR3 has 15 residues. CDR3 loop: CSVPGQGGAAGELFF. In DNA, the CDR3 is TGCAGCGTTCCCGGACAGGGAGGGGCAGCCGGGGAGCTGTTTTTT.

This clone was counted between two and nine times. The chain recombines TRBV5-1 with TRBJ2-6; no firm D call. This CDR3 has 15 residues. Trimming cost V 1 base and J 4 bases, with 9 bases left between them. CDR1 is SGHRS, CDR2 YFSETQ, per germline. CDR3 nucleotide sequence: TGCGCCAGCAGCTTGTCCTTCTCCGGGGCCAACGTCCTGACTTTC. This translates into CASSLSFSGANVLTF. Based on the CDR3 plus reference TRBV5-1 and TRBJ2-6, the full variable domain is KAGVTQTPRYLIKTRGQQVTLSCSPISGHRSVSWYQQTPGQGLQFLFEYFSETQRNKGNFPGRFSGRQFSNSRSEMNVSTLELGDSALYLCASSLSFSGANVLTFGAGSRLTVL.

This chain joins TRBV30 and TRBJ1-5, with D unresolved. This CDR3 has 14 residues. V was clipped by 0 bases and J by 7 bases, with 13 bases between them. Germline-derived CDR1 and CDR2 are GTSNPN and SVGIG (reference sequence). Here the CDR3 DNA reads TGTGCCTGGAGTGTAGCGTTTTTTGGGCAGCCCCAGCATTTT. Protein sequence: CAWSVAFFGQPQHF.

CDR3 sequence reads: CATSWVRNSPLHF. For the CDR3, the DNA is TGTGCCACGAGTTGGGTGCGGAATTCACCCCTCCACTTT. The chain employs TRBV28 and TRBJ1-6; no reliable D call. V lost 10 bases and J lost 7, with 14 bases in between. The CDR3 is 13 residues long. CDR1 and CDR2 from the germline V gene are MDHEN and SYDVKM.

The chain couples TRBV4-3 to TRBJ2-5, with no clear D. V gave up 4 bases and J gave up 3 bases, with 15 bases separating them. The length of the CDR3 is 15 residues. Germline V lookup: CDR1 LGHNA, CDR2 YSLEER. CDR3 sequence (DNA): TGCGCCAGCAGCCTTTTACCGGGTCCTGAAGAGACCCAGTACTTC. This gives the protein CASSLLPGPEETQYF.

This clone was seen a single time. Its ends do not fully match the called genes, so a read error is possible. The chain combines TRBV30 with TRBJ1-1; D possibly corresponds to TRBD1 (5 bases). The germline V gene encodes CDR1 GTSNPN and CDR2 SVGIG (reference sequence). The CDR3 loop spans 14 amino acids. The CDR3 DNA sequence: TGTGCCTGGAGTGTATTAAGTCTGGACGCCAGGGAGATTTTT. It yields the protein CAWSVLSLDAREIF.

V is TRBV5-1 and J is TRBJ1-1; 9 bases fit TRBD1. The CDR3 is 12 amino acids. CDR1 and CDR2 from the germline V gene are SGHRS and YFSETQ. Trimming took 3 bases from V and 11 from J; bases not matched to a gene: 5. The CDR3, as DNA: TGCGCCAGCAGCTCCGGGACAGGGAACGCTTTCTTT. Translating gives CASSSGTGNAFF.

This chain links TRBV7-2 with TRBJ2-3; D gene ambiguous. CDR3 size: 15 residues. Trimming took 5 bases from V and 5 from J, leaving 17 bases between them. CDR1 SGHTA and CDR2 FQGNSA come from the germline V gene. The CDR3 loop reads CASSPLGSNLDTQYF. The CDR3, as DNA: TGTGCCAGCAGCCCTCTGGGGTCGAATTTAGATACGCAGTATTTT.

A few counts support this clone. DNA of the CDR3: TGTGCCAGCAGCGTAGTAGCGGGGTACAATGAGCAGTTCTTC. Protein: CASSVVAGYNEQFF. The rearrangement links TRBV9 to TRBJ2-1; TRBD2 matches at 8 bases. The V and J ends lost 0 bases and 4 bases, in that order; junction bases with no gene match: 0. This CDR3 has 14 residues. The germline CDR1 and CDR2 sequences are SGDLS and YYNGEE. Variable domain in full (rest from reference TRBV9 and TRBJ2-1): DSGVTQTPKHLITATGQRVTLRCSPRSGDLSVYWYQQSLDQGLQFLIQYYNGEERAKGNILERFSAQQFPDLHSELNLSSLELGDSALYFCASSVVAGYNEQFFGPGTRLTVL.

The rearrangement links TRBV9 to TRBJ1-1; D is unresolved. The CDR3 contains 13 residues. V was cut by 1 base and J by 1 base, with 5 bases left in between. CDR1 SGDLS and CDR2 YYNGEE come from the germline V gene. CDR3 coding DNA: TGTGCCAGCAGCGTAATAGGGAACACTGAAGCTTTCTTT. Amino acid sequence: CASSVIGNTEAFF.

This chain connects TRBV29-1 to TRBJ1-2; maybe TRBD1 (6 bases). The V and J ends lost 1 base and 8 bases respectively, with 17 bases between them. Germline values: CDR1 SQVTM, CDR2 ANQGSEA. This CDR3 is built from 14 residues. The CDR3 here is CSVEARPGTWGYTF. In DNA form, the CDR3 reads TGCAGCGTTGAAGCCAGGCCTGGGACATGGGGCTACACCTTC.

The chain uses TRBV4-2 and TRBJ2-1; D call uncertain. CDR1 and CDR2 from the germline V gene are LGHNA and YNFKEQ. The CDR3 covers 17 residues. The V end was cut by 1 base, the J end by 0 bases, with 13 bases between. As DNA, the CDR3 is TGTGCCAGCAGCCAAGTCCCGACTCGATTCTCCTACAATGAGCAGTTCTTC. Encoded protein: CASSQVPTRFSYNEQFF.